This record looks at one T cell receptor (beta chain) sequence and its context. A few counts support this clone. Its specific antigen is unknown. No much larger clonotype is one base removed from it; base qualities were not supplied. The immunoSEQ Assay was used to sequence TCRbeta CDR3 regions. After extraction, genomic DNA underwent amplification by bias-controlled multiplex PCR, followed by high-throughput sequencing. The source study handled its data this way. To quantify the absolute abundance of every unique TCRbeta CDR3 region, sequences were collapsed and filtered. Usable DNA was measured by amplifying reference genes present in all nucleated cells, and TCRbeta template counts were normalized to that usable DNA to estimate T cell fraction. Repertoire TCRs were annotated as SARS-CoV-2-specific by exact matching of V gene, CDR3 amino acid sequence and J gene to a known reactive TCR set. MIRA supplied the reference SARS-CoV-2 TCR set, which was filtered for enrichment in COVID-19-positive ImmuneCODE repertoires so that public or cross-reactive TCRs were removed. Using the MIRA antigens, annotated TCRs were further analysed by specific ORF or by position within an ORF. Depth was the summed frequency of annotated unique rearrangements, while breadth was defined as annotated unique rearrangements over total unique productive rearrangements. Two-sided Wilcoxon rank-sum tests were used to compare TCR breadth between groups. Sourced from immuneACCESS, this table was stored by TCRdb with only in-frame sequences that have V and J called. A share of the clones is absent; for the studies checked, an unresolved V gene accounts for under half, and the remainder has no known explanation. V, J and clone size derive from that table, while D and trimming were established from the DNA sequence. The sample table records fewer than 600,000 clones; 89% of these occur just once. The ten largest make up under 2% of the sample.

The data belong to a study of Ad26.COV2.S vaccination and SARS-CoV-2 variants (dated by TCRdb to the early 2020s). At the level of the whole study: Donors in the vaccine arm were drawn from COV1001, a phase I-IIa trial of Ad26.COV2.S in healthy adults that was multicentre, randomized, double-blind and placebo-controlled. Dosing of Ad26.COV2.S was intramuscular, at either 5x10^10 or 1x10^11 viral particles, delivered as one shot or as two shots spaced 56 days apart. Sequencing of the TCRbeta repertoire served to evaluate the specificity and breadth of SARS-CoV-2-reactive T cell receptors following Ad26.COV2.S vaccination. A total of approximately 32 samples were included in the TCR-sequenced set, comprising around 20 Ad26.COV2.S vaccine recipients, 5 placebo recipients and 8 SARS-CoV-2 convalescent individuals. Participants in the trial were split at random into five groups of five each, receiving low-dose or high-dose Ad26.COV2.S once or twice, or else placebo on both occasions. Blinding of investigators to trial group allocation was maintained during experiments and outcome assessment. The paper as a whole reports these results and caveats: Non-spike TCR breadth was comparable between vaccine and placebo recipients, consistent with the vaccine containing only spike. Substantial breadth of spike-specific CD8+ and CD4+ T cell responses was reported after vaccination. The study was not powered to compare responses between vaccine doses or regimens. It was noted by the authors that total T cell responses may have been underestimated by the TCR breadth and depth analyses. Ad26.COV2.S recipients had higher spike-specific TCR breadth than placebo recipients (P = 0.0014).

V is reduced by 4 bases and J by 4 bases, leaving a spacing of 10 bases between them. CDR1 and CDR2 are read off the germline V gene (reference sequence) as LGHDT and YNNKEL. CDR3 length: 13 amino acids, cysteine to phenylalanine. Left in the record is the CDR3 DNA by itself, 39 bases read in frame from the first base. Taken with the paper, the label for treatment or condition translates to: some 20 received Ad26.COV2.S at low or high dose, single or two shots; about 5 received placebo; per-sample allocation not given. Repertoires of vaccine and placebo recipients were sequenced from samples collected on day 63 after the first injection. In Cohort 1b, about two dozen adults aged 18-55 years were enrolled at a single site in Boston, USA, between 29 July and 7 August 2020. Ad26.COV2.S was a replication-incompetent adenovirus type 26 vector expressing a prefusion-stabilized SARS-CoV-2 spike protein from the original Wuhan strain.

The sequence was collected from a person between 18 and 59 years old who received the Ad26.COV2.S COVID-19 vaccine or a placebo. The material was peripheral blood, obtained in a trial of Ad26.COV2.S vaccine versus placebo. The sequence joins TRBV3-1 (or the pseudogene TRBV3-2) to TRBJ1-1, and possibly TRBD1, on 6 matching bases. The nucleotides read TGTGCCAGCAGCCCCGGGACATCCACTGAAGCTTTCTTT. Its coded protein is CASSPGTSTEAFF.